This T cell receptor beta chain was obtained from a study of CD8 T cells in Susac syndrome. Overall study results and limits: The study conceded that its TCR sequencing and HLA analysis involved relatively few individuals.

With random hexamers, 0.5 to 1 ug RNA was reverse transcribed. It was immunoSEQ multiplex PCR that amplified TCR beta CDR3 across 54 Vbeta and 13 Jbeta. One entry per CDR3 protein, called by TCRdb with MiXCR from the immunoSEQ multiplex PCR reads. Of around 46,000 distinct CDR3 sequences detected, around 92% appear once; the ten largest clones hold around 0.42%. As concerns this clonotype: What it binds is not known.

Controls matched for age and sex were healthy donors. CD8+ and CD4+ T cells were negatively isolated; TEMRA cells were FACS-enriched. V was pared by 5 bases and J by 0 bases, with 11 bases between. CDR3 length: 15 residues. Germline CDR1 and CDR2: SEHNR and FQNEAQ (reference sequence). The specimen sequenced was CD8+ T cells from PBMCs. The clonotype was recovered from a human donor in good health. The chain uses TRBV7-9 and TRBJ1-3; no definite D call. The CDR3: CASSRTDLSGNTIYF. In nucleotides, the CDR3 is TGTGCCAGCAGCCGGACTGACCTCTCTGGAAACACCATATATTTT.